Listed here is a single TCR beta chain. V lost 7 bases and J 1 base, leaving 11 bases between the germline ends. In germline, CDR1 is ENHRY, CDR2 SYGVKD. The CDR3 runs 13 residues. Donors ranged from roughly 6 to 100 years old and were healthy Caucasians in Russia. This entry comes from a study of blood T cells in healthy people across ages. A second about 6 to 11 cycle PCR used barcoded and J-beta primers. MiXCR, applied by TCRdb to the 5' RACE reads, yields one record per CDR3 protein. Altogether around 800,000 distinct CDR3 sequences are present, roughly 24% being singletons, with the ten largest covering 2.5% to 3.5%. This sample also appeared in a second study, on T cells of mothers and their children.

The chain combines TRBV10-3 with TRBJ2-7; D may be TRBD1 (6 bases). The TCR comes from a boy aged 5-17 years in good health. Sequencing input: blood. DNA of the CDR3: TGTGCCATCACCGCCGGGACATCCTACGAGCAGTACTTC. This gives the protein CAITAGTSYEQYF.